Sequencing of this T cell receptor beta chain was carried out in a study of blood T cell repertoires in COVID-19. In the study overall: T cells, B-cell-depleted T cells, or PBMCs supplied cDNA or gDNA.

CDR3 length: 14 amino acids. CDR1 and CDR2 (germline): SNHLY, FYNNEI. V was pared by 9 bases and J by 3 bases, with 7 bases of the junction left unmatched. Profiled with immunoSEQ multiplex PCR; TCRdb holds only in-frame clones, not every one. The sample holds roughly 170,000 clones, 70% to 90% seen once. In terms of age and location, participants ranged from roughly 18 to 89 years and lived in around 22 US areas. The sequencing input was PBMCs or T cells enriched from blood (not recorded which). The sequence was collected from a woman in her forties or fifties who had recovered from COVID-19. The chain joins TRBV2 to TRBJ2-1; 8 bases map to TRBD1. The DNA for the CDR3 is TGTGCCAGTTTCGGACAGGGAATCTACAATGAGCAGTTCTTC. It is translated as CASFGQGIYNEQFF.